This passage covers 5 T cell receptor beta chains from one sample sequenced in a study of blood T cell repertoires in COVID-19. Assay: immunoSEQ multiplex PCR; the TCRdb copy retains only in-frame clones and omits some. The sample contains about 220,000 clones, 88% of which appear only once. Source material: PBMCs or T cells enriched from blood (not recorded which). These receptor sequences come from a woman between 50 and 59 years old with acute COVID-19.

The chain links TRBV19 to TRBJ1-2; D gene unclear. The CDR3 runs to 14 residues. Between the trimmed V and J ends, which lost 7 bases and 0 bases, there was a span of 12 bases. In germline, CDR1 is LNHDA, CDR2 SQIVND (reference sequence). CDR3 sequence: CASTDIGTNYGYTF. DNA of the CDR3: TGTGCCAGTACCGACATTGGAACTAACTATGGCTACACCTTC.

This rearrangement joins TRBV11-2 to TRBJ1-3, with D possibly TRBD1 on 6 matching bases. CDR3 size: 15 residues. Trimming removed 6 bases at V and 0 bases at J, with 12 bases between. CDR1 SGHAT and CDR2 FQNNGV come from the germline V gene. DNA for the CDR3: TGTGCCAGCAGTCTCGGACAGTTCTCTGGAAACACCATATATTTT. Translating gives CASSLGQFSGNTIYF.

The chain couples TRBV6-1 to TRBJ1-1; 7 nucleotides align to TRBD1. The junction had 6 bases not matched to a gene; V was cut back by 2 bases and J by 3 bases. Germline-derived CDR1 and CDR2 are MNHNS and SASEGT. This CDR3 comprises 15 residues. This CDR3 is CASSEHRGVDTEAFF. The CDR3 DNA reads TGTGCCAGCAGTGAACACAGGGGCGTTGACACTGAAGCTTTCTTT.

The chain joins TRBV6-5 to TRBJ1-5; 8 bases map to TRBD1. V was pared by 4 bases and J by 2 bases, with 4 bases of the junction left unmatched. The germline V gene has CDR1 MNHEY and CDR2 SVGAGI. CDR3 length: 15 residues. CDR3 coding DNA: TGTGCCAGCAGTTGGGACAGGAGTCGCAATCAGCCCCAGCATTTT. This translates into CASSWDRSRNQPQHF.

The rearrangement uses TRBV6-1 and TRBJ2-3, with a tentative D call TRBD2 (6 bases). Trimming took off 3 bases at V and 0 bases at J, with 10 bases between the two ends. This CDR3 has 15 residues. Germline V CDR1 and CDR2: MNHNS, SASEGT. The CDR3 sequence: CASSDIGTSTDTQYF. CDR3 coding DNA: TGTGCCAGCAGTGACATCGGGACTAGCACAGATACGCAGTATTTT.